The 12 T cell receptor beta chains below come from one sample, sequenced in a study of blood T cell repertoires in COVID-19. Produced via immunoSEQ multiplex PCR; TCRdb's table is partial and in-frame only. The sample has around 100,000 clones, roughly 90% seen once. The source material was peripheral blood. These receptor sequences come from a human donor in a cohort sampled during active COVID-19.

This clone has only one observation. The rearrangement links TRBV29-1 to TRBJ1-1, with unresolved D. The CDR3 spans 11 residues. Germline lookup yields CDR1 SQVTM and CDR2 ANQGSEA. The CDR3 sequence: CSYSRGTEAFF. CDR3 DNA sequence: TGCAGTTACTCCCGGGGCACTGAAGCTTTCTTT.

This chain links TRBV6-2 or TRBV6-3 with TRBJ1-1; tentative D call: TRBD1 (6 bases). Germline CDR1 reads MNHEY; CDR2 reads SVGEGT. Trimming took off 4 bases at V and 0 bases at J, with 9 bases between the two ends. The CDR3 has 14 amino acids. The CDR3 is CASSSWTVNTEAFF. The CDR3, as DNA: TGTGCCAGCAGTTCGTGGACAGTGAACACTGAAGCTTTCTTT.

The chain links TRBV9 to TRBJ1-4, with a possible D match to TRBD1 (6 bases). Germline assignment: CDR1 SGDLS and CDR2 YYNGEE. The V end lost 5 bases, the J end lost 4 bases, and 12 bases lay between the germline ends. The CDR3 has 14 residues. The CDR3 protein is CASRGTGRNEKLFF. The CDR3 DNA is TGTGCCAGCAGGGGTACAGGGCGTAATGAAAAACTGTTTTTT.

In DNA form, the CDR3 reads TGTGCCAGCAGCCCCTGGACTAGCGGCGAGCAGTTCTTC. As protein: CASSPWTSGEQFF. This rearrangement joins TRBV11-2 to TRBJ2-1; 10 positions agree with TRBD2. The CDR3 runs 13 residues. The junction had 5 bases not matched to a gene; V was cut back by 5 bases and J by 10 bases. Germline loops: CDR1 SGHAT, CDR2 FQNNGV.

This clone has just a few counts. The rearrangement links TRBV30 to TRBJ1-6; D possibly corresponds to TRBD1 (6 bases). The CDR3 sequence is 17 residues long. CDR1 GTSNPN and CDR2 SVGIG come from the germline V gene (reference sequence). Trimming pared 2 bases from V and 6 bases from J, leaving 20 bases between. The DNA of the CDR3 is TGTGCCTGGAGTCCAAACACCGGGACATGGGCTAATTCACCCCTCCACTTT. Its translation: CAWSPNTGTWANSPLHF.

The chain has TRBV24-1 and TRBJ2-3; 8 bases are shared with TRBD2. V was clipped by 1 base and J by 2 bases; unmatched bases: 1. Germline V gives CDR1 KGHDR, CDR2 SFDVKD. This CDR3 contains 15 residues. The CDR3 here is CATSDLAGDTDTQYF. CDR3 in DNA: TGTGCCACCAGTGATTTAGCGGGAGACACAGATACGCAGTATTTT.

The chain couples TRBV12-5 to TRBJ2-7; 11 bases align to TRBD1. V gave up 5 bases and J gave up 5 bases; unmatched junction bases: 5. The CDR3 spans 14 residues. CDR1 is LGHNT, CDR2 FRNRAP, per germline. For the CDR3, the DNA is TGTGCTAGTGGTAAAGGACAGGGGGCCAACGAGCAGTACTTC. It specifies CASGKGQGANEQYF.

The chain has TRBV7-2 and TRBJ2-7, with 9 bases that match TRBD2. Germline loops: CDR1 SGHTA, CDR2 FQGNSA. This CDR3 has 15 amino acids. V lost 2 bases to trimming and J lost 3 bases; unmatched junction nucleotides: 5. Here the CDR3 DNA reads TGTGCCAGCAGCTTATTGGGACTAGCTAACTACGAGCAGTACTTC. It codes for CASSLLGLANYEQYF.

This chain connects TRBV5-5 to TRBJ2-7, with 12 nucleotides matching TRBD1. CDR1 and CDR2 from the germline V gene are SGHKS and YYEKEE (reference sequence). V was pared by 1 base and J by 6 bases, with 11 bases of the junction left unmatched. This CDR3 is 17 amino acids long. CDR3 protein: CASSLRYGDRGHLEQYF. In DNA form, the CDR3 reads TGTGCCAGCAGCTTGAGGTATGGGGACAGGGGGCATCTCGAGCAGTACTTC.

This clone has more than one count but fewer than ten. The chain couples TRBV18 to TRBJ1-1; no definite D call. V dropped 2 bases and J dropped 3 bases, with 7 bases sitting between them. The CDR3 is made up of 13 amino acids. CDR1 and CDR2 from the germline V gene are KGHSH and LQKENI. The CDR3 nucleotides read TGTGCCAGCTCACCATGGCGGGACACTGAAGCTTTCTTT. Translation: CASSPWRDTEAFF.

The chain combines TRBV3-1 (or the pseudogene TRBV3-2) with TRBJ2-5, with 8 bases aligning to TRBD1. Germline V gene lookup returns CDR1 LGHDT and CDR2 YNNKEL (reference sequence). The CDR3 contains 17 residues. The V and J ends lost 4 bases and 4 bases, in that order; junction bases with no gene match: 14. CDR3 DNA sequence: TGTGCCAGCAGCCCCACCCGATCAGGGGGCAAGGGAGAGACCCAGTACTTC. Amino acids: CASSPTRSGGKGETQYF.

The chain couples TRBV29-1 to TRBJ1-3, with a tentative D call TRBD1 (5 bases). CDR3 length equals 15 residues. Looked up from germline, CDR1 is SQVTM and CDR2 is ANQGSEA. V lost 4 bases to trimming and J lost 0 bases, with 13 bases between them. The CDR3 bases are TGCAGCGTTGCGACAGTAACCTTCTCTGGAAACACCATATATTTT. It specifies CSVATVTFSGNTIYF.